The source of this TCR beta chain is a study of Graves' ophthalmopathy and Graves' hyperthyroidism. Each diagnosis was determined on the basis of clinical symptoms, serum thyroxine, TRAb, thyroid ultrasound and orbital computed tomography. This clonotype was counted between two and nine times. The TCR beta CDR3 regions underwent amplification from RNA transcripts. RT-PCR with HTBI primers came first, then second-round multiplex PCR. TCRdb re-called the multiplex PCR reads with MiXCR, one entry per CDR3 protein. The sample has around 1.1 million distinct CDR3 sequences, about 35% seen once. Trimming stripped 1 base from V and 5 bases from J, with 12 bases between. Per germline, CDR1 SEHNR and CDR2 FQNEAQ (reference sequence). CDR3 length: 15 residues.

The chain carries TRBV7-9 and TRBJ1-3, with D hard to call. Material for sequencing was peripheral blood or thyroid tissue (not recorded which). This sequence was found in an adult man with Graves' hyperthyroidism. The CDR3 DNA is TGTGCCAGCAGCTTAGAGATCCCTAGACGAAACACCATATATTTT. It codes for CASSLEIPRRNTIYF. The full variable domain, with the rest looked up from reference TRBV7-9 and TRBJ1-3, is DTGVSQNPRHKITKRGQNVTFRCDPISEHNRLYWYRQTLGQGPEFLTYFQNEAQLEKSRLLSDRFSAERPKGSFSTLEIQRTEQGDSAMYLCASSLEIPRRNTIYFGEGSWLTVV.